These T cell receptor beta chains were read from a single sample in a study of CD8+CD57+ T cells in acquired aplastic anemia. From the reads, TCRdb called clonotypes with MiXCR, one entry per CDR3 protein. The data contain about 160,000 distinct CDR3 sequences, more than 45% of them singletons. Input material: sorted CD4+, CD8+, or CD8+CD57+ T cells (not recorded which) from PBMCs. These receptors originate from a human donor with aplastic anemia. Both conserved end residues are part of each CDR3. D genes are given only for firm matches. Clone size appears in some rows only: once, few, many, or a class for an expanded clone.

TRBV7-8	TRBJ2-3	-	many	TGTGCCAGCAGCCTCAGGGCTTTCTCTAGCACAGATACGCAGTATTTT	CASSLRAFSSTDTQYF
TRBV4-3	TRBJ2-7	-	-	TGCGCCAGCAGCCAACACTACGGAATCAGCTACGAGCAGTACTTC	CASSQHYGISYEQYF
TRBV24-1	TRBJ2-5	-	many	TGTGCCACCAGTGATTTAGCCGGACAACAGTACTTC	CATSDLAGQQYF
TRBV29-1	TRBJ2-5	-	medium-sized	TGCAGCGCCCTGACTAGTGGAGAGACCCAGTACTTC	CSALTSGETQYF
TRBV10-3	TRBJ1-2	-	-	TGTGCCATCAGTGAGTTCGGGTCAGTAAGGGGCTACACCTTC	CAISEFGSVRGYTF
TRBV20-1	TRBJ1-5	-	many	TGCAGTGCTAGGGGGTTCGGGGGGCCCCAGCATTTT	CSARGFGGPQHF
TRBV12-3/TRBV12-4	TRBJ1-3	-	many	TGTGCCAGCAGTGCCAATTATCAGGGCAACACCATATATTTT	CASSANYQGNTIYF
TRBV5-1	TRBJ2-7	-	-	TGCGCCAGCAGCGGAGTGGGTGGCTCCTACGAGCAGTACTTC	CASSGVGGSYEQYF
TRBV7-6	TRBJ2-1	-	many	TGTGCCAGCAGCTTCGGAGGGAACGGCAATGAGCAGTTCTTC	CASSFGGNGNEQFF
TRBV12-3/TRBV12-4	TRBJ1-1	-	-	TGTGCCAGCACCAACAAAGGGAACACTGAAGCTTTCTTT	CASTNKGNTEAFF
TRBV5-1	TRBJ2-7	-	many	TGCGCCAGCAGCTCCTCGCAGGACTCCTACGAGCAGTACTTC	CASSSSQDSYEQYF
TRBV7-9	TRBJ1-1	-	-	TGTGCCAGCAGCTTAAATGAAGCTTTCTTT	CASSLNEAFF
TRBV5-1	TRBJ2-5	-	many	TGCGCCAGCAGCTTAGGGGGGGGAGAGACCCAGTACTTC	CASSLGGGETQYF
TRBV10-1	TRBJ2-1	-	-	TGCGCCACCAAGGACCCGAGTTCTGCCAATGAGCAGTTCTTC	CATKDPSSANEQFF
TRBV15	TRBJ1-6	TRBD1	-	TGTGCCACCAGCAGAGATTTAGACAGGGGTAATTCACCCCTCCACTTT	CATSRDLDRGNSPLHF
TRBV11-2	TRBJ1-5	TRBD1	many	TGTGCCAGCAGCCTACCTCCCCAGGGGGCCGGCAGGCAGCCCCAGCATTTT	CASSLPPQGAGRQPQHF
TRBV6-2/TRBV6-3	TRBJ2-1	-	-	TGTGCCAGCAGTTACGCCCCCGATGAGCAGTTCTTC	CASSYAPDEQFF
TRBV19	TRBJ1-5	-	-	TGTGCCAGTAGTATGGCTCTCGGGGTAGTTGGACAGCCCCAGCATTTT	CASSMALGVVGQPQHF
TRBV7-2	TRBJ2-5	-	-	TGTGCCAGCAGCCGCGACAGGGAGACCCAGTACTTC	CASSRDRETQYF
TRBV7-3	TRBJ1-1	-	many	TGTGCCAGCAGCTTCCGGAAGAACACTGAAGCTTTCTTT	CASSFRKNTEAFF
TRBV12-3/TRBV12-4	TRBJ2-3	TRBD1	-	TGTGCCAGCAGTTACAACAGGGGCGCTAGCACAGATACGCAGTATTTT	CASSYNRGASTDTQYF
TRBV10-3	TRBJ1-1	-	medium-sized	TGTGCCATCAGGGAGACAGGCTCATCTGAAGCTTTCTTT	CAIRETGSSEAFF
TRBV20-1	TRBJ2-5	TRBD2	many	TGCAGTGCTAGTGGGACTAGCGGGGTCGGACCACAAGAGACCCAGTACTTC	CSASGTSGVGPQETQYF
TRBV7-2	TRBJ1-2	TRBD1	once	TGTGCCAGCAGTTCAAGACAGGGGGGATTCGACCGGGCCAACTATGGCTACACCTTC	CASSSRQGGFDRANYGYTF
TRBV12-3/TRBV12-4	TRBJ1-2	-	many	TGTGCCAGCAGTTTAGGGCAGTCTAACTATGGCTACACCTTC	CASSLGQSNYGYTF
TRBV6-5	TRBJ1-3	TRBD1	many	TGTGCCAGCAGCCCGGGACAGGGAGGCTCTGGAAACACCATATATTTT	CASSPGQGGSGNTIYF
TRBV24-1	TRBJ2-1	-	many	TGTGCCACCAGTGACTTAGCCCGGGGCGATGAGCAGTTCTTC	CATSDLARGDEQFF
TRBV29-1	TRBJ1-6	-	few	TGCAGCGTTGGCGGGGACGGGGATTCACCCCTCCACTTT	CSVGGDGDSPLHF
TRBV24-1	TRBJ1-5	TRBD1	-	TGTGCCACCAGTCCCTCCGGGACAGGGGATGATCAGCCCCAGCATTTT	CATSPSGTGDDQPQHF
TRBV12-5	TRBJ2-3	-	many	TGTGCTAGTGGTCTCGGACAGAACACAGATACGCAGTATTTT	CASGLGQNTDTQYF
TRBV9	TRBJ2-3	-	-	TGTGCCAGCAGCGTTGGGTCCTTTGGGACAGATACGCAGTATTTT	CASSVGSFGTDTQYF
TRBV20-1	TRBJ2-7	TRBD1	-	TGCAGTGCCGATCGACAGGGCTCAAATCGGGAGCAGTACTTC	CSADRQGSNREQYF
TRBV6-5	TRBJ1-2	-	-	TGTGCCAGCAGTTACTCCGGGGGTGGCGGTGGCTACACCTTC	CASSYSGGGGGYTF
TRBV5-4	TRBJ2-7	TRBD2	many	TGTGCCAGCAGCTTCCCCCCGCGGGGGAGAACTAGGGTCGAGCAGTACTTC	CASSFPPRGRTRVEQYF
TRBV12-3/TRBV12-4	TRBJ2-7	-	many	TGTGCCAGCAGGAAACCGGGACTGAGCTCCTACGAGCAGTACTTC	CASRKPGLSSYEQYF
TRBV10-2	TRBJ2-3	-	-	TGCGCCAGCAGTGAGGGTAGGGCAGCCTCTAGCACAGATACGCAGTATTTT	CASSEGRAASSTDTQYF
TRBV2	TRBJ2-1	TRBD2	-	TGTGCCAGCAAGGAACTAGCGGCCTACAATGAGCAGTTCTTC	CASKELAAYNEQFF
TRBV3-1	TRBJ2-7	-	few	TGTGCCAGCAGCCCGAACAGCGGTTTAGGGGGGGGAGGATCCGTGCAGTACTTC	CASSPNSGLGGGGSVQYF